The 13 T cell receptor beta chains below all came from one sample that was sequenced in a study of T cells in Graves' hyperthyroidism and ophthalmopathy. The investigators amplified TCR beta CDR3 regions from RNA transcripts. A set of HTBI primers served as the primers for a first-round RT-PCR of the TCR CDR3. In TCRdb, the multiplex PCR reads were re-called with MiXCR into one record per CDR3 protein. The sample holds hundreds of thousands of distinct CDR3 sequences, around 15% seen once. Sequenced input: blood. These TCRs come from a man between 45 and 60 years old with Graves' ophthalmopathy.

The CDR3 nucleotides are TGCGCCAGCAGCTCACGGCGGGACAGAACCTACGAGCAGTACTTC. Translating it yields CASSSRRDRTYEQYF. The V and J genes are TRBV5-1 and TRBJ2-7; tentative D call: TRBD1 (7 bases). Trimming removed 3 bases from V and 2 bases from J, with 15 bases in between. The CDR3 runs to 15 residues. CDR1 SGHRS and CDR2 YFSETQ come from the germline V gene.

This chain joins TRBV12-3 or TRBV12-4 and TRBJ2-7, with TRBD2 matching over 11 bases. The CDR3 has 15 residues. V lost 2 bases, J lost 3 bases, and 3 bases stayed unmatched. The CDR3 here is CASSLRLAGNYEQYF. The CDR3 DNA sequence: TGTGCCAGCAGTTTAAGACTAGCGGGAAACTACGAGCAGTACTTC.

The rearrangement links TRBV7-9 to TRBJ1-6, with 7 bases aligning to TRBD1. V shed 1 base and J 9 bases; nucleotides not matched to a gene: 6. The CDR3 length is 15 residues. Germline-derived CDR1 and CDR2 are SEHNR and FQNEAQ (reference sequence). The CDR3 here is CASSLGQGGTSPLHF. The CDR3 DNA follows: TGTGCCAGCAGCTTAGGGCAGGGGGGGACTTCACCCCTCCACTTT.

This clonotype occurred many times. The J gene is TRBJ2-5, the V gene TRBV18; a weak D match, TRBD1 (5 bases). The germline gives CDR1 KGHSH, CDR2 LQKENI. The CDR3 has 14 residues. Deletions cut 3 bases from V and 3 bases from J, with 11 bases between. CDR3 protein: CASSPGRVEETQYF. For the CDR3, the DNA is TGTGCCAGCTCACCTGGCAGGGTTGAAGAGACCCAGTACTTC.

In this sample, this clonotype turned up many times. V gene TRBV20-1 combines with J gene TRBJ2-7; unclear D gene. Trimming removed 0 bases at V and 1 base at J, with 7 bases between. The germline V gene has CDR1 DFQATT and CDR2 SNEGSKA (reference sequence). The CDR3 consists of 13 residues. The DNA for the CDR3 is TGCAGTGCTAGAGAAGGAAATTCCTACGAGCAGTACTTC. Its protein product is CSAREGNSYEQYF.

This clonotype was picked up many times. CDR3 region: CASSQDRKTQYF. The CDR3 nucleotides read TGTGCCAGCAGCCAAGATAGGAAGACCCAGTACTTC. The chain joins TRBV14 to TRBJ2-5; D gene ambiguous. The CDR3 has 12 amino acids. The germline V gene encodes CDR1 SGHDN and CDR2 FVKESK. The V and J ends lost 0 bases and 6 bases respectively, with 5 bases between them.

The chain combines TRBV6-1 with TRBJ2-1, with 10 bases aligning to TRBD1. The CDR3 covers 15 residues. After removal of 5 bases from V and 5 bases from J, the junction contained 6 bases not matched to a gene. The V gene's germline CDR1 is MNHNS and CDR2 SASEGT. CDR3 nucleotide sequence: TGTGCCAGCAGTAGCGGGACAGGGGTTAACAATGAGCAGTTCTTC. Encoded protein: CASSSGTGVNNEQFF.

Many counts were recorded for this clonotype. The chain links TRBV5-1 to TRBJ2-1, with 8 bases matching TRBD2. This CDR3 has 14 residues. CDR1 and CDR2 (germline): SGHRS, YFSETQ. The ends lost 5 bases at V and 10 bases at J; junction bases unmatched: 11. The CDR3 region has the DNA TGCGCCAGCAGTCTCCCAAGCGGGAGTACAGAGCAGTTCTTC. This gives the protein CASSLPSGSTEQFF. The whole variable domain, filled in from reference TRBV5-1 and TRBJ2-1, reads KAGVTQTPRYLIKTRGQQVTLSCSPISGHRSVSWYQQTPGQGLQFLFEYFSETQRNKGNFPGRFSGRQFSNSRSEMNVSTLELGDSALYLCASSLPSGSTEQFFGPGTRLTVL.

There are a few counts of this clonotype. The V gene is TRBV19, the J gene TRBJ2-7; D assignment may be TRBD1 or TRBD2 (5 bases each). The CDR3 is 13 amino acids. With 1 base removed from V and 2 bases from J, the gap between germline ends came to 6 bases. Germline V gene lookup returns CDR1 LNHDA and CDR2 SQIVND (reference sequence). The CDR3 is CASSIGGAYEQYF. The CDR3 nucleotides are TGTGCCAGTAGTATAGGAGGGGCCTACGAGCAGTACTTC.

CDR3 amino acids: CASSFIRGSGNTIYF. The CDR3 nucleotides read TGTGCCAGCAGCTTTATCCGGGGATCTGGAAACACCATATATTTT. The chain carries TRBV7-8 and TRBJ1-3, with unresolved D. The germline CDR1 and CDR2 sequences are SGHVS and FQNEAQ. This CDR3 region has 15 residues. Trimming shortened V by 3 bases and J by 1 base, and 10 bases separated the two germline ends.

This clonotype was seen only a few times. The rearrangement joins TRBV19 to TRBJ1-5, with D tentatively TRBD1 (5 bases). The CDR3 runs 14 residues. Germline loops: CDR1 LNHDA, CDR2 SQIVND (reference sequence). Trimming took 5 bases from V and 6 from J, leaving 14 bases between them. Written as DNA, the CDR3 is TGTGCCAGTAGTCTCGGGGCGCAGGGTCAGCCCCAGCATTTT. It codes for CASSLGAQGQPQHF.

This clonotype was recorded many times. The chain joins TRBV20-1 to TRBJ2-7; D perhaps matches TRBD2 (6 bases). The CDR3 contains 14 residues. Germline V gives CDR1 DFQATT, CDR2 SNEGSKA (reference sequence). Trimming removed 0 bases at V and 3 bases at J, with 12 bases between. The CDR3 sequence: CSARDSRDRYEQYF. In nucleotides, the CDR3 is TGCAGTGCTAGAGATTCGCGGGATCGCTACGAGCAGTACTTC.

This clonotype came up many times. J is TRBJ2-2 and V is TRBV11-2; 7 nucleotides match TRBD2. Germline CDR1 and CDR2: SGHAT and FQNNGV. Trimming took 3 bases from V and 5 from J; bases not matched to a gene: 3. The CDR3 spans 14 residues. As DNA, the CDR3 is TGTGCCAGCAGCTTGTGGGGGGGAACCGGGGAGCTGTTTTTT. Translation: CASSLWGGTGELFF.